The next 23 T cell receptor beta chains were all read from a single sample in a study of technical replicates of blood from several donors. TCRdb's copy holds only in-frame clones and misses some; the assay was immunoSEQ multiplex PCR. The table lists 40,000 to 60,000 clones, about 86% of them singletons, with less than 6.5% in the top ten. Sequencing used PBMCs. The receptors derive from a human donor in good health. Some clones in this sample may be carry-over from other donors' samples.

The chain has TRBV5-6 and TRBJ2-3; D might be TRBD1 (5 bases). V shed 5 bases and J shed 1 base, with 11 bases lying between them. Per germline, CDR1 SGHDT and CDR2 YYEEEE. This CDR3 has 14 amino acids. The CDR3, as DNA: TGTGCCAGCAGTTTGCAGGGCCGCACAGATACGCAGTATTTT. This translates into CASSLQGRTDTQYF.

V gene TRBV5-4 combines with J gene TRBJ1-4; D is possibly TRBD1 (6 bases). Trimming took 1 base from V and 3 from J, leaving 7 bases between them. CDR3 size: 14 residues. The germline V gene encodes CDR1 SGHNT and CDR2 YYREEE (reference sequence). The CDR3, as DNA: TGTGCCAGCAGCTTGAAGGGGGCTAATGAAAAACTGTTTTTT. This sequence encodes CASSLKGANEKLFF.

This clone was seen only once. This sequence joins TRBV7-9 and TRBJ1-1; 7 nucleotides line up with TRBD1. Germline V gene lookup returns CDR1 SEHNR and CDR2 FQNEAQ (reference sequence). Unmatched junction bases numbered 4, after V lost 5 bases and J lost 4 bases. CDR3 size: 13 residues. The CDR3 protein is CASSPAGGTEAFF. For the CDR3, the DNA is TGTGCCAGCAGCCCGGCAGGGGGCACTGAAGCTTTCTTT.

This rearrangement joins TRBV5-1 to TRBJ2-5, with D possibly TRBD1 on 5 matching bases. Trimming cost V 4 bases and J 2 bases, with 15 bases left between them. The CDR3 runs to 15 residues. Germline CDR1 SGHRS, CDR2 YFSETQ. Written as DNA, the CDR3 is TGCGCCAGCAGCCCCCCCCTGCCAGGGCAAGAGACCCAGTACTTC. Its protein product is CASSPPLPGQETQYF. Using reference TRBV5-1 and TRBJ2-5 for the parts outside the CDR3, the full variable domain is KAGVTQTPRYLIKTRGQQVTLSCSPISGHRSVSWYQQTPGQGLQFLFEYFSETQRNKGNFPGRFSGRQFSNSRSEMNVSTLELGDSALYLCASSPPLPGQETQYFGPGTRLLVL.

The V gene is TRBV5-1, the J gene TRBJ2-7; no clear D gene. Trimming took off 3 bases at V and 2 bases at J, with 9 bases between the two ends. This CDR3 comprises 13 residues. Germline CDR1 is SGHRS and CDR2 is YFSETQ. The DNA of the CDR3 is TGCGCCAGCAGCTCCCCCCCTGCCTACGAGCAGTACTTC. Protein sequence: CASSSPPAYEQYF.

This chain connects TRBV6-6 to TRBJ1-1; D might be TRBD1 (6 bases). V lost 2 bases, J lost 10 bases, and 17 bases lay in between. Germline lookup yields CDR1 MNHNY and CDR2 SVGAGI (reference sequence). This CDR3 comprises 14 residues. The CDR3 sequence: CASSYDGTSVGAFF. The CDR3 bases are TGTGCCAGCAGTTACGACGGGACATCTGTTGGAGCTTTCTTT.

This clone was detected a few times. The chain employs TRBV30 and TRBJ1-1, with a weak D call TRBD1 (6 bases). The CDR3 runs to 12 residues. Trimming took 4 bases from V and 5 from J, leaving 11 bases between them. Germline CDR1 reads GTSNPN; CDR2 reads SVGIG (reference sequence). In DNA form, the CDR3 reads TGTGCCTGGACAGGGGACCGAACTGAAGCTTTCTTT. It translates to CAWTGDRTEAFF.

The chain links TRBV7-3 to TRBJ2-7, with 9 bases lining up with TRBD2. The germline CDR1 and CDR2 sequences are SGHTA and FQGTGA. The CDR3 loop spans 12 amino acids. V shed 4 bases, J shed 7 bases, and the junction held 2 bases outside the gene matches. CDR3 bases: TGTGCCAGCAGCTCAGCGGGGGGAGAGCAGTACTTC. Amino acid sequence: CASSSAGGEQYF.

This clone was observed once. J is TRBJ2-3 and V is TRBV5-1; 11 nucleotides agree with TRBD2. CDR3 length: 16 residues. Germline V CDR1 and CDR2: SGHRS, YFSETQ. The V and J ends lost 4 bases and 4 bases, in that order; junction bases with no gene match: 8. CDR3 residues: CASSTRTSGRPDTQYF. The CDR3 DNA reads as TGCGCCAGCAGCACCCGGACTAGCGGGCGCCCAGATACGCAGTATTTT.

The chain employs TRBV19 and TRBJ1-3; 9 bases match TRBD1. CDR1 LNHDA and CDR2 SQIVND come from the germline V gene (reference sequence). The V segment lost 5 bases and the J segment 4 bases; nucleotides outside the gene matches: 0. CDR3 length equals 13 residues. CDR3 sequence (DNA): TGTGCCAGTAGTGGGACAGGGGGAAACACCATATATTTT. Residues: CASSGTGGNTIYF.

The gene calls are TRBV4-3 and TRBJ1-6; D gene ambiguous. CDR1 LGHNA and CDR2 YSLEER come from the germline V gene. The CDR3 runs to 18 residues. Trimming shortened V by 0 bases and J by 4 bases, and 16 bases separated the two germline ends. The CDR3, as DNA: TGCGCCAGCAGCCAAGAGATCTCGGGAAGACGTTATAATTCACCCCTCCACTTT. Its protein product is CASSQEISGRRYNSPLHF.

This chain links TRBV5-1 with TRBJ2-3; 10 nucleotides line up with TRBD2. The CDR3 runs 16 residues. The germline V gene encodes CDR1 SGHRS and CDR2 YFSETQ. V lost 7 bases, J lost 2 bases, and 10 bases stayed unmatched. CDR3 residues: CASRWLAGDYTDTQYF. CDR3 bases: TGCGCCAGCCGGTGGCTAGCGGGAGATTACACAGATACGCAGTATTTT.

The gene calls are TRBV5-6 and TRBJ2-3; 7 bases agree with TRBD2. V lost 4 bases to trimming and J lost 2 bases; unmatched junction nucleotides: 4. The V gene's germline CDR1 is SGHDT and CDR2 YYEEEE. The CDR3 spans 14 residues. The CDR3 reads CASSPGLDTDTQYF. CDR3 in DNA: TGTGCCAGCAGCCCCGGACTAGACACAGATACGCAGTATTTT.

V usage is TRBV19 and J usage is TRBJ1-1; D unresolved. V gave up 5 bases and J gave up 0 bases, with 4 bases separating them. The CDR3 totals 12 residues. Germline CDR1 and CDR2: LNHDA and SQIVND (reference sequence). The CDR3 spells CASSPVNTEAFF. The CDR3 DNA is TGTGCCAGTAGTCCAGTGAACACTGAAGCTTTCTTT.

The J gene is TRBJ1-6, the V gene TRBV19, with 7 bases identical to TRBD1. This CDR3 region has 15 residues. Germline-derived CDR1 and CDR2 are LNHDA and SQIVND (reference sequence). J gave up 10 bases and V 9 bases, and 15 bases lay outside the gene matches. The DNA for the CDR3 is TGTGCCAGCCAACGGGGACAGACTCAATTCTCACCCCTCCACTTT. Protein: CASQRGQTQFSPLHF.

The chain has TRBV6-1 and TRBJ1-5; 7 positions match TRBD1. J gave up 4 bases and V 6 bases, and 9 bases lay outside the gene matches. Germline-derived CDR1 and CDR2 are MNHNS and SASEGT. CDR3 length equals 15 residues. The CDR3 DNA reads as TGTGCCAGCAGACTACCCGGGACAGTAAATCAGCCCCAGCATTTT. Its protein product is CASRLPGTVNQPQHF.

The rearrangement joins TRBV5-1 to TRBJ2-1; TRBD2 matches 8 bases. The germline gives CDR1 SGHRS, CDR2 YFSETQ. The CDR3 length is 16 residues. With 2 bases clipped from V and 6 bases from J, the junction kept 10 bases outside the gene matches. The CDR3 nucleotides read TGCGCCAGCAGCTTCCTACGGGGGGGCCGAGTCAATGAGCAGTTCTTC. Its translation: CASSFLRGGRVNEQFF. Based on the CDR3 plus reference TRBV5-1 and TRBJ2-1, the full variable domain is KAGVTQTPRYLIKTRGQQVTLSCSPISGHRSVSWYQQTPGQGLQFLFEYFSETQRNKGNFPGRFSGRQFSNSRSEMNVSTLELGDSALYLCASSFLRGGRVNEQFFGPGTRLTVL.

V usage is TRBV7-9 and J usage is TRBJ2-1; no firm D call. Germline V CDR1 and CDR2: SEHNR, FQNEAQ (reference sequence). V lost 5 bases to trimming and J lost 4 bases, with 12 bases between them. This CDR3 is built from 14 residues. The CDR3 protein is CASSPPITYNEQFF. In DNA, the CDR3 is TGTGCCAGCAGCCCTCCTATCACGTACAATGAGCAGTTCTTC.

The gene calls are TRBV7-9 and TRBJ2-5; 7 bases are shared with TRBD2. Germline V gene lookup returns CDR1 SEHNR and CDR2 FQNEAQ (reference sequence). The ends lost 5 bases at V and 4 bases at J; junction bases unmatched: 10. The CDR3 spans 15 residues. As DNA, the CDR3 is TGTGCCAGCAGCCTGCTTGCGCCGGGGGGAGAGACCCAGTACTTC. This sequence encodes CASSLLAPGGETQYF.

This clone was seen more than once but under ten times. The CDR3, as DNA: TGCAGCGTTGTCACAAGTTTGAACACTGAAGCTTTCTTT. As protein: CSVVTSLNTEAFF. The chain links TRBV29-1 to TRBJ1-1; D call uncertain. Germline CDR1 reads SQVTM; CDR2 reads ANQGSEA. The CDR3 sequence is 13 residues long. Trimming took off 4 bases at V and 0 bases at J, with 9 bases between the two ends. Drawing the rest from reference TRBV29-1 and TRBJ1-1, the complete variable domain is SAVISQKPSRDICQRGTSLTIQCQVDSQVTMMFWYRQQPGQSLTLIATANQGSEATYESGFVIDKFPISRPNLTFSTLTVSNMSPEDSSIYLCSVVTSLNTEAFFGQGTRLTVV.

The rearrangement uses TRBV14 and TRBJ2-1; 14 bases align to TRBD2. CDR3 length: 19 amino acids. With V trimmed by 3 bases and J by 3 bases, 10 bases remained unmatched. Germline-derived CDR1 and CDR2 are SGHDN and FVKESK. The CDR3 region is CASSQGLAGAGWDYNEQFF. CDR3 DNA: TGTGCCAGCAGCCAGGGACTAGCGGGAGCCGGGTGGGACTACAATGAGCAGTTCTTC.

The chain couples TRBV9 to TRBJ1-3; 7 nucleotides match TRBD1. CDR1 SGDLS and CDR2 YYNGEE come from the germline V gene. V was clipped by 4 bases and J by 4 bases; unmatched bases: 5. CDR3 length: 14 residues. In nucleotides, the CDR3 is TGTGCCAGCAGCTTCTCGACAGGGGGAAACACCATATATTTT. The encoded protein is CASSFSTGGNTIYF. Full variable domain (rest looked up from reference TRBV9 and TRBJ1-3): DSGVTQTPKHLITATGQRVTLRCSPRSGDLSVYWYQQSLDQGLQFLIQYYNGEERAKGNILERFSAQQFPDLHSELNLSSLELGDSALYFCASSFSTGGNTIYFGEGSWLTVV.

The CDR3: CSVKQAIETQYF. The CDR3 nucleotides are TGCAGCGTAAAACAGGCAATTGAGACCCAGTACTTC. The chain links TRBV29-1 to TRBJ2-5; a possible D gene is TRBD1 (5 bases). The germline V gene encodes CDR1 SQVTM and CDR2 ANQGSEA. This CDR3 comprises 12 residues. V lost 6 bases, J lost 5 bases, and 13 bases lay in between. The full variable domain, completed using reference TRBV29-1 and TRBJ2-5, is SAVISQKPSRDICQRGTSLTIQCQVDSQVTMMFWYRQQPGQSLTLIATANQGSEATYESGFVIDKFPISRPNLTFSTLTVSNMSPEDSSIYLCSVKQAIETQYFGPGTRLLVL.